One sample yielded the 16 T cell receptor beta chains listed below, sequenced in a study of blood T cell repertoires in COVID-19. Only in-frame clones appear in the TCRdb table, and some are missing; sequencing was by immunoSEQ multiplex PCR. The table includes 200,000 or so clones, 75% to 90% detected once. Sequencing was done on a sample of PBMCs or T cells enriched from blood (not recorded which). The receptors here all came from a middle-aged woman with acute COVID-19.

The V call is TRBV7-2, the J call TRBJ2-3, with 8 bases that match TRBD2. The V and J ends lost 1 base and 5 bases, in that order; junction bases with no gene match: 8. The CDR3 spans 16 residues. Looked up from germline, CDR1 is SGHTA and CDR2 is FQGNSA. The CDR3 here is CASSLDGTRLVDTQYF. The CDR3 DNA reads TGTGCCAGCAGCTTAGACGGGACTAGACTCGTAGATACGCAGTATTTT.

The V gene is TRBV15, the J gene TRBJ2-2; D ambiguous. Deletions cut 5 bases from V and 0 bases from J, with 7 bases between. CDR3 length: 14 residues. The germline V gene encodes CDR1 LNHNV and CDR2 YYDKDF (reference sequence). The CDR3 DNA follows: TGTGCCACCAGCGCAGGCACGAACACCGGGGAGCTGTTTTTT. Encoded protein: CATSAGTNTGELFF.

The chain employs TRBV9 and TRBJ2-5; 8 bases match TRBD1. This CDR3 region has 16 residues. The junction had 10 bases not matched to a gene; V was cut back by 1 base and J by 5 bases. Germline V CDR1 and CDR2: SGDLS, YYNGEE. The CDR3 reads CASSVSFYRGEETQYF. CDR3 coding DNA: TGTGCCAGCAGCGTATCTTTCTACAGGGGGGAGGAGACCCAGTACTTC.

The table lists this clone with a few counts. This chain connects TRBV2 to TRBJ1-5; 8 bases line up with TRBD1. V gave up 6 bases and J gave up 4 bases; unmatched junction bases: 2. The germline V gene encodes CDR1 SNHLY and CDR2 FYNNEI. The CDR3 consists of 13 residues. The CDR3 reads CASSRTGNQPQHF. The CDR3 bases are TGTGCCAGCAGCCGGACAGGGAATCAGCCCCAGCATTTT.

The chain joins TRBV5-6 to TRBJ2-7; D is possibly TRBD1 (5 bases). V was trimmed by 0 bases and J by 5 bases, leaving 12 bases between them. There are 14 residues in the CDR3. In germline, CDR1 is SGHDT, CDR2 YYEEEE. The chain's CDR3 is CASSLANRKHEQYF. CDR3 nucleotides: TGTGCCAGCAGCTTGGCCAACAGGAAGCACGAGCAGTACTTC.

The chain recombines TRBV19 with TRBJ1-5; tentatively, D is TRBD1 (6 bases). Germline V lookup: CDR1 LNHDA, CDR2 SQIVND (reference sequence). This CDR3 has 14 amino acids. V was shortened by 4 bases and J by 4 bases, with 11 bases between the two germline ends. CDR3 coding DNA: TGTGCCAGTAGTACGGACAGAGAAAATCAGCCCCAGCATTTT. Encoded protein: CASSTDRENQPQHF.

The V and J genes are TRBV5-1 and TRBJ2-7, with 7 bases matching TRBD1. Per germline, CDR1 SGHRS and CDR2 YFSETQ. CDR3 length equals 15 residues. After removal of 0 bases from V and 6 bases from J, the junction contained 9 bases not matched to a gene. CDR3 nucleotide sequence: TGCGCCAGCAGCTTGGACGACAGGGAGACTCGCGAGCAGTACTTC. This encodes CASSLDDRETREQYF.

The chain is built from TRBV7-2 and TRBJ1-6; D is ambiguous. This CDR3 contains 15 residues. The V and J ends lost 8 bases and 0 bases respectively, with 11 bases between them. Germline V gene sequence: CDR1 SGHTA, CDR2 FQGNSA. The CDR3 here is CASVKLSSYNSPLHF. The CDR3 DNA reads as TGTGCCAGCGTGAAGTTGAGCTCCTATAATTCACCCCTCCACTTT. The complete variable domain, with remaining parts taken from reference TRBV7-2 and TRBJ1-6, reads GAGVSQSPSNKVTEKGKDVELRCDPISGHTALYWYRQSLGQGLEFLIYFQGNSAPDKSGLPSDRFSAERTGGSVSTLTIQRTQQEDSAVYLCASVKLSSYNSPLHFGNGTRLTVT.

The chain recombines TRBV5-5 with TRBJ1-6, with D unresolved. The CDR3 contains 17 residues. V lost 1 base to trimming and J lost 0 bases, with 11 bases between them. Germline V lookup: CDR1 SGHKS, CDR2 YYEKEE (reference sequence). The chain's CDR3 is CASSLMVPSSYNSPLHF. The CDR3 DNA reads TGTGCCAGCAGCTTGATGGTGCCTAGCTCCTATAATTCACCCCTCCACTTT.

The chain is built from TRBV6-5 and TRBJ2-7; D perhaps matches TRBD1 (6 bases). The V gene's germline CDR1 is MNHEY and CDR2 SVGAGI. V was clipped by 5 bases and J by 2 bases, with 10 bases between them. There are 13 residues in the CDR3. The CDR3 loop is CASSLTGTYEQYF. DNA for the CDR3: TGTGCCAGCAGTCTTACAGGGACCTACGAGCAGTACTTC.

The table lists this clone with a few counts. The chain combines TRBV6-5 with TRBJ1-1, with no clear D. From germline, CDR1 is MNHEY and CDR2 SVGAGI. The CDR3 is 13 residues long. The germline V and J ends were trimmed by 2 bases and 3 bases, with 7 bases remaining between them. The CDR3 spells CASSYKLYTEAFF. CDR3 nucleotides: TGTGCCAGCAGTTACAAATTATACACTGAAGCTTTCTTT.

J is TRBJ2-7 and V is TRBV5-1; D may be TRBD1 (5 bases). V lost 4 bases and J 0 bases, leaving 11 bases between the germline ends. Germline V gene sequence: CDR1 SGHRS, CDR2 YFSETQ. The CDR3 length is 14 residues. The CDR3 DNA is TGCGCCAGCAGCCCTCGACAGAACTCCTACGAGCAGTACTTC. It is translated as CASSPRQNSYEQYF.

The chain is built from TRBV5-1 and TRBJ2-1; TRBD1 matches 7 bases. The CDR3 contains 14 residues. The germline V gene has CDR1 SGHRS and CDR2 YFSETQ. J was trimmed by 8 bases and V by 4 bases; bases with no gene match: 9. The CDR3 reads CASSPQGVWDEQFF. Written as DNA, the CDR3 is TGCGCCAGCAGCCCCCAGGGGGTCTGGGATGAGCAGTTCTTC. Filled out from reference TRBV5-1 and TRBJ2-1, the complete variable domain reads KAGVTQTPRYLIKTRGQQVTLSCSPISGHRSVSWYQQTPGQGLQFLFEYFSETQRNKGNFPGRFSGRQFSNSRSEMNVSTLELGDSALYLCASSPQGVWDEQFFGPGTRLTVL.

This chain links TRBV13 with TRBJ1-2, with D possibly being TRBD1 (6 bases). V lost 5 bases and J 0 bases, leaving 19 bases between the germline ends. The CDR3 loop spans 17 amino acids. The germline V gene has CDR1 PRHDT and CDR2 FYEKMQ (reference sequence). CDR3: CASSERRGFFSNYGYTF. The CDR3 nucleotides read TGTGCCAGCAGCGAGCGAAGGGGGTTTTTCTCTAACTATGGCTACACCTTC.

The chain carries TRBV9 and TRBJ1-1; D is unresolved. Germline V gives CDR1 SGDLS, CDR2 YYNGEE. This CDR3 has 15 residues. Trimming took off 0 bases at V and 0 bases at J, with 9 bases between the two ends. CDR3 in amino acids: CASSVVPGLNTEAFF. The CDR3 DNA follows: TGTGCCAGCAGCGTAGTTCCGGGGTTGAACACTGAAGCTTTCTTT. Drawing the rest from reference TRBV9 and TRBJ1-1, the complete variable domain is DSGVTQTPKHLITATGQRVTLRCSPRSGDLSVYWYQQSLDQGLQFLIQYYNGEERAKGNILERFSAQQFPDLHSELNLSSLELGDSALYFCASSVVPGLNTEAFFGQGTRLTVV.

CDR3 sequence reads: CASSSTGGKYGYTF. The CDR3 region has the DNA TGTGCCAGCAGCTCAACAGGGGGCAAGTATGGCTACACCTTC. This chain connects TRBV5-6 to TRBJ1-2, with 9 bases that match TRBD1. V was clipped by 3 bases and J by 5 bases; unmatched bases: 5. CDR3 length equals 14 residues. CDR1 is SGHDT and CDR2 is YYEEEE in the germline V gene. Drawing the rest from reference TRBV5-6 and TRBJ1-2, the complete variable domain is DAGVTQSPTHLIKTRGQQVTLRCSPKSGHDTVSWYQQALGQGPQFIFQYYEEEERQRGNFPDRFSGHQFPNYSSELNVNALLLGDSALYLCASSSTGGKYGYTFGSGTRLTVV.